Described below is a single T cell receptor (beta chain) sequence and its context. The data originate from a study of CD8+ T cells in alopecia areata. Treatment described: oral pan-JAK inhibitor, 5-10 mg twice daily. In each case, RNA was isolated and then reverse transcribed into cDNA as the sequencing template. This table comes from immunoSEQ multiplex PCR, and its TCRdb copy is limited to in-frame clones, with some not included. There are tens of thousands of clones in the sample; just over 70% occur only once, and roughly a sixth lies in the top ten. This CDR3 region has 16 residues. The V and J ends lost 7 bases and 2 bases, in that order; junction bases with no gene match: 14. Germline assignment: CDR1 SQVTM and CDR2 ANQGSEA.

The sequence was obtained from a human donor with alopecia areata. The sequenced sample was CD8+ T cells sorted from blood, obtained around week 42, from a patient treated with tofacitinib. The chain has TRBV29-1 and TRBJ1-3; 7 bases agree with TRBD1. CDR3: CSEEPATGPPGNTIYF. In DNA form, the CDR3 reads TGCAGCGAAGAACCCGCGACAGGGCCCCCTGGAAACACCATATATTTT.